This T cell receptor (beta chain) was recorded in a study of CD8+ T cells in alopecia areata. About the research overall: Tofacitinib therapy lasting 6 to 18 months was followed by 6 months off drug.

Comments on this clone: Its antigen is still unknown.

Per germline, CDR1 SGHVS and CDR2 FQNEAQ. V lost 5 bases, J lost 4 bases, and 8 bases stayed unmatched. This CDR3 is 17 amino acids long. Isolation of CD4+ and CD8+ T cells from PBMCs was achieved by sorting. General study findings and limits: Scalp specimens additionally yield sequences from normal skin's resident alphabeta T cells. For lesional scalp, especially alopecia totalis/universalis, clonality was higher than in normal scalp.

Reverse transcription of extracted RNA yielded cDNA, which provided the sequencing template. Here immunoSEQ multiplex PCR was the method, and the copy in TCRdb shows in-frame clones only, minus some. The data show more than 200,000 clones, with roughly two thirds seen just once and 0.95% to 1.5% held by the top ten. Sample: CD4+ T cells sorted from blood, taken at week 0. The receptor comes from a human donor with alopecia areata. The chain combines TRBV7-8 with TRBJ1-6, with 10 positions matching TRBD1. The CDR3: CASSLQGQGRYNSPLHF. In DNA form, the CDR3 reads TGTGCCAGCAGCCTTCAGGGACAGGGGAGATATAATTCACCCCTCCACTTT.